This T cell receptor (beta chain) came from a study of CD8 T cells in ankylosing spondylitis (dated 2017 in TCRdb). Background for the entire study: The study profiled T cell receptor beta repertoires in healthy donors and ankylosing spondylitis patients to find disease-linked TCR variants. In total, the full study cohort was made up of some 110 healthy donors and roughly 27 ankylosing spondylitis patients. Peripheral blood was sampled, and synovial fluid was additionally collected from ankylosing spondylitis patients. Study-wide conclusions, independent of this receptor: The disease-linked clones were reported to be significantly enriched in matched synovial fluid samples from ankylosing spondylitis patients. Some motif variants had previously been reported in the synovial fluid and blood of reactive arthritis patients, which suggests shared mechanisms of disease initiation. A CD8+ phenotype was shown by the disease-linked clones, which were found at relatively low frequencies in peripheral blood. A TCR beta motif made up of under ten highly homologous amino acid variants appeared to be characteristic of blood from ankylosing spondylitis patients.

Sequencing took place on an Illumina HiSeq 2500. TCR beta libraries were prepared by quantitative 5'-RACE with molecular barcodes. The paper's processing steps were these. To identify disease-linked TCR variants, a new computational method was used, one built on a probabilistic model of VDJ rearrangement. TCRdb ran its own pipeline on the public reads, namely fastp trimming at Q25 and MiXCR clone calling, and kept in-frame beta chains. Records with the same CDR3 protein are collapsed into one entry carrying the most frequent genes and DNA. TCRdb's processing, not the authors', yielded these V and J calls. The sample table lists over 400,000 distinct CDR3 sequences, more than 25% of them with a count of one. The ten largest make up roughly 0.9% of the sample. In this sample, this clonotype turned up a few times. No cognate antigen has been identified for it. The input lacks base qualities; no much larger clone sits a single base away.

Relative to germline, V is 7 bases shorter and J is 0 bases shorter, with 12 bases between their ends. The germline V gene sets CDR1 to SGHAT and CDR2 to FQNNGV. Reading from cysteine to phenylalanine, the CDR3 counts 14 amino acids. Only the CDR3 DNA is retained, 42 bases long and in frame from the first base. The sequenced sample was blood, either unsorted or a sorted T cell fraction (not recorded which). This receptor was taken from a male donor with ankylosing spondylitis. The rearrangement combines TRBV11-2 with TRBJ2-5, with the D gene not clear enough to name. The sequenced DNA: TGTGCCAGCAACCCCACGGAGTACCAAGAGACCCAGTACTTC. Translated, it reads CASNPTEYQETQYF.